This T cell receptor (beta chain) was identified during a study of T cells in women clearing cervical HPV infection (dated by TCRdb to about 2018). Broadly, across the study: The cases were some 27 women with histologically confirmed HPV16-related CIN3 or worse, and 2 of these cases were invasive cancers. The controls were about 26 women whose single incident HPV16 infection cleared within 12 months with no development of precancer or cancer. Blood from cases was collected at the visit at which the lesion was first identified, whereas blood from controls was collected once infection was no longer detected. For cases, the median interval between lesion detection and blood sampling was around 150 days, with an interquartile range of roughly 90 to 200 days. Since HLA typing was available for only a few women, HLA type could not be ruled out as a confounder. The exploratory proof-of-principle case-control study was nested within the Guanacaste HPV Natural History Study in Costa Rica and compared TCR repertoires across cervical HPV16 outcomes. Cases and controls were matched on age within five years and on year of sample collection. A median age of almost 35 years was observed in cases versus around 40 in controls, and no significant differences in baseline characteristics were found. In the parent cohort, roughly 9,700 women aged 18 or older were enrolled in Guanacaste, Costa Rica, during about 1992 to 1994 and then followed for seven years. As quality controls, five blinded duplicates were added to each group, bringing the total to roughly 60 samples made up of about 50 participants and some 10 replicates.

Every participant had a single incident cervical HPV16 infection, and prevalent HPV16 infections were excluded. Cervical HPV DNA was detected by MY09/MY11 PCR, and genotyping was performed by dot-blot hybridization. Fifteen mL of heparinized blood were centrifuged, and the buffy coat was split into aliquots, frozen at -30 degrees C, and then kept at -80 degrees C. QIAGEN kits were used to extract genomic DNA from the buffy coat specimens. TCR beta CDR3 regions were amplified by multiplex PCR from an average of about 1,100 ng genomic DNA per sample using the immunoSEQ assay. The assay corrected primer bias using a complete synthetic TCR repertoire to establish an amplification baseline. The amplicons were sequenced on the Illumina platform. In the source study's methods: Sequences were error-corrected by clustering with frequency ratios and a modified nearest-neighbor algorithm and were then analyzed in the immunoSEQ Analyzer with IMGT gene definitions. At each rarefaction depth, TCR richness and evenness were averaged over 20 rarefaction repeats, and samples with fewer sequences than the depth were excluded. Wilcoxon rank sum tests with FDR correction were used to compare V, D and J gene relative abundances between the groups. For the blinded duplicates, the intraclass correlation was 95% to 96% for TCR richness and averaged about 81% across 70 or so gene segments. TCRdb carries this immuneACCESS record with in-frame sequences only. Its versions omit some clonotypes, under half of them owing to an unresolved V gene in the studies checked, with the rest unexplained. V and J calls and clone size are copied from that table; D and trimming were computed from the DNA. The sample's own table lists tens of thousands of clones. 7.5% to 10% of the sample goes to the ten largest clones.

As regards this clone: No antigen is known for it.

Broad study findings and their caveats: Random forest classifiers that combined richness and V gene abundances separated cases from controls with an estimated AUC of 0.83. CIN3+ cases had significantly higher TCR repertoire richness than controls across sequencing depths, but evenness did not differ between the groups. The cross-sectional design could not show whether the associations came before the infection or were a result of it, and neither effector/memory subsets nor HPV-specific T cells were isolated. Because T-cell numbers per sample were unknown, differences in richness could reflect varying T-cell content rather than repertoire biology.

This sequence originates from a woman between 18 and 70 years old with a cervical HPV16 infection that either progressed to CIN3+ or cleared (not recorded which). The specimen was blood buffy coat.

The part of the CDR3 DNA that was read is TGCGCCAGCACCACCTCTTGGGGGGATAATGGC. Translated, it reads CASTTSWGDNG. The whole CDR3 protein reads CASTTSWGDNGYTF. Recombination connected TRBV5-1 to TRBJ1-2; the best D guess is TRBD1, with 5 bases matching. The CDR3 end is not reached by the read, which stops 3 residues before it; the germline J gene fills it in. The germline ends are 18 bases apart after V is trimmed by 6 bases and J by 6 bases. CDR1 and CDR2, looked up from the germline V gene, are SGHRS and YFSETQ. The CDR3, from cysteine to phenylalanine, totals 14 residues. Only the CDR3 bases that were read are kept: 33 of them, in frame from base 1. Beyond the CDR3, the reference TRBV5-1 and TRBJ1-2 genes provide the residues; the full variable domain reads: KAGVTQTPRYLIKTRGQQVTLSCSPISGHRSVSWYQQTPGQGLQFLFEYFSETQRNKGNFPGRFSGRQFSNSRSEMNVSTLELGDSALYLCASTTSWGDNGYTFGSGTRLTVV.